The source of this T cell receptor beta chain is a study of T cell responses to AZD1222 COVID-19 vaccine. Comment on this clone: Antigen: not known.

Looked up from germline, CDR1 is KGHDR and CDR2 is SFDVKD. The CDR3 loop spans 16 amino acids. Unmatched junction bases numbered 13, after V lost 4 bases and J lost 8 bases. The assay was immunoSEQ multiplex PCR, and TCRdb's table has in-frame clones only and misses some. The data show tens of thousands of clones, 70% to 90% seen once. Findings of the study overall: Sampled repertoires all dated from after the peak T cell response. Females made up more of the donors, who were largely white British, and clonal diversity may have come out too low. At study baseline, merely roughly 6 AZD1222 recipients were seropositive.

This sequence was found in an adult who received the AZD1222 COVID-19 vaccine. The sample was peripheral blood, taken 28 days after the second AZD1222 dose. The chain has TRBV24-1 and TRBJ1-2, with 9 bases identical to TRBD1. The DNA of the CDR3 is TGTGCCACCAGTGAAACCGGACAGGGGCGAATGAGCGGCTACACCTTC. Translating gives CATSETGQGRMSGYTF.